This T cell receptor beta chain was recorded in a study of molecular identifiers for immune sequencing clone quantification. Whole-study findings and limits: Spiked Jurkat TCR RNA from one cell was reportedly detectable among fewer than 1.3 million naive cells.

V was pared by 9 bases and J by 5 bases, with 5 bases of the junction left unmatched. CDR3 length: 13 amino acids. Worth noting for this clonotype: Its antigen is undetermined.

TCRdb re-called the PCR reads through MiXCR, storing one row per CDR3 protein. This sample has some 66,000 distinct CDR3 sequences, with around 20% found just once. The authors gated naive CD8 T cells as CD8+CD4-CCR7+CD45RA+ for sorting. What was sequenced was naive CD8+ T cells from blood, with Jurkat cell RNA spiked in. The subset: FACS-sorted CD8+CD4-CCR7+CD45RA+ naive T cells. The chain is built from TRBV12-3 or TRBV12-4 and TRBJ2-5; 11 bases match TRBD2. The sequence came from a human donor in good health. Some libraries in this study had Jurkat cell RNA spiked in. The CDR3 protein is CASLLAGEETQYF. Written as DNA, the CDR3 is TGTGCCAGTCTACTAGCGGGAGAGGAGACCCAGTACTTC.